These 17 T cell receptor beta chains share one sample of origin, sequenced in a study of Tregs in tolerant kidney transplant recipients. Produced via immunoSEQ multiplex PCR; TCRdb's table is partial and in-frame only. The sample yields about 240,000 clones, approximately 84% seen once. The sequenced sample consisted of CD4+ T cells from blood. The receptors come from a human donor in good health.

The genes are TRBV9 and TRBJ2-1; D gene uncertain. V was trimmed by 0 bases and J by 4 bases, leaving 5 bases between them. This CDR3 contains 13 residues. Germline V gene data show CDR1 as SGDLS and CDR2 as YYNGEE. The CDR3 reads CASSVDFYNEQFF. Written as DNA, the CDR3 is TGTGCCAGCAGCGTAGACTTTTACAATGAGCAGTTCTTC.

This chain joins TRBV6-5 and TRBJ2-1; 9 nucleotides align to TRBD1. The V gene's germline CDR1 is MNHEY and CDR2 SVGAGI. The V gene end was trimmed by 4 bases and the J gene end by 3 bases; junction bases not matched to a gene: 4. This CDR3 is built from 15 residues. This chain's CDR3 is CASSSNRGRYNEQFF. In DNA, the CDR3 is TGTGCCAGCAGTTCAAACAGGGGGCGCTACAATGAGCAGTTCTTC.

Here the CDR3 DNA reads TGTGCCAGCAGCCATGGCGGGAGCACAGATACGCAGTATTTT. Amino acid sequence: CASSHGGSTDTQYF. The chain carries TRBV4-2 and TRBJ2-3, with D maybe TRBD2 (5 bases). This CDR3 has 14 residues. V lost 3 bases to trimming and J lost 0 bases, with 7 bases between them. Germline assignment: CDR1 LGHNA and CDR2 YNFKEQ.

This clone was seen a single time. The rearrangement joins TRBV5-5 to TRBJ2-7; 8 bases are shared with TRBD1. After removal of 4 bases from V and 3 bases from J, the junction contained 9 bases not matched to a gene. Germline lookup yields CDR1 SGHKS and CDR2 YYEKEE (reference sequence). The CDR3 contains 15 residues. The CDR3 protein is CASSIPSGTGYEQYF. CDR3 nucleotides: TGTGCCAGCAGCATACCCTCCGGGACAGGCTACGAGCAGTACTTC.

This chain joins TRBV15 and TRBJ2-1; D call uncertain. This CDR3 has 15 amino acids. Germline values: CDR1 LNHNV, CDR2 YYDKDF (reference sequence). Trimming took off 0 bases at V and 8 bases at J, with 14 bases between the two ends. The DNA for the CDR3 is TGTGCCACCAGCAGAGATCTTTTGGGAATCGATGAGCAGTTCTTC. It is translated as CATSRDLLGIDEQFF.

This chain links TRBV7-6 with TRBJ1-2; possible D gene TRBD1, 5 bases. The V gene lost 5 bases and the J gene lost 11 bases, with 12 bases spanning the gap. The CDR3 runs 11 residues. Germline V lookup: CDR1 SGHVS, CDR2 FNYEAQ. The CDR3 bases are TGTGCCAGCAGCCCAAGGGGTCTATACACCTTC. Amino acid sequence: CASSPRGLYTF.

The CDR3 coding sequence is TGCGCCAGCAGCGGCCTGACTAGCGGTAGTACAGATACGCAGTATTTT. Translating gives CASSGLTSGSTDTQYF. The V gene is TRBV5-1, the J gene TRBJ2-3, with 9 bases matching TRBD2. The CDR3 length is 16 residues. V shed 4 bases and J 3 bases; nucleotides not matched to a gene: 9. Germline CDR1 and CDR2: SGHRS and YFSETQ.

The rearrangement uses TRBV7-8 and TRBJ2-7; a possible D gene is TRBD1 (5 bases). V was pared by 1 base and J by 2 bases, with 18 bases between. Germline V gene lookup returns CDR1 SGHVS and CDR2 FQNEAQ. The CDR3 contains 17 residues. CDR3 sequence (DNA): TGTGCCAGCAGCTTAGGGTCGACAGATCACCTACCCTACGAGCAGTACTTC. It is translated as CASSLGSTDHLPYEQYF.

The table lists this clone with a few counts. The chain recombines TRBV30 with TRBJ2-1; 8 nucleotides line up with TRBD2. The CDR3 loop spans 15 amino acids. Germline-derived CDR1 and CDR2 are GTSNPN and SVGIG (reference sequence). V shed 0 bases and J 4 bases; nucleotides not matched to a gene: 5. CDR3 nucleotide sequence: TGTGCCTGGAGTGTACTGGCGGGGGGATACAATGAGCAGTTCTTC. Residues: CAWSVLAGGYNEQFF.

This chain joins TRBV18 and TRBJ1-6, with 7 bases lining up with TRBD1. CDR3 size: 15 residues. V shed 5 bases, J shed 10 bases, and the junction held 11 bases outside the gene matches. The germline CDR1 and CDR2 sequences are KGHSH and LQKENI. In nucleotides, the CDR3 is TGTGCCAGCTCAGGTGACAGGGTGATCTTCTCACCCCTCCACTTT. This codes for CASSGDRVIFSPLHF.

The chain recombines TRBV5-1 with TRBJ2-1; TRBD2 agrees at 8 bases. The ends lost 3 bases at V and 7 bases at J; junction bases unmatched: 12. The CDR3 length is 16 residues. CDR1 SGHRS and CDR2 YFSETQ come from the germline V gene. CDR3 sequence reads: CASSSLGAGVGNEQFF. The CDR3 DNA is TGCGCCAGCAGCTCGTTGGGAGCGGGAGTAGGTAATGAGCAGTTCTTC. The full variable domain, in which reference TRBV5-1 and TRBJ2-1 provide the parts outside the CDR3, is KAGVTQTPRYLIKTRGQQVTLSCSPISGHRSVSWYQQTPGQGLQFLFEYFSETQRNKGNFPGRFSGRQFSNSRSEMNVSTLELGDSALYLCASSSLGAGVGNEQFFGPGTRLTVL.

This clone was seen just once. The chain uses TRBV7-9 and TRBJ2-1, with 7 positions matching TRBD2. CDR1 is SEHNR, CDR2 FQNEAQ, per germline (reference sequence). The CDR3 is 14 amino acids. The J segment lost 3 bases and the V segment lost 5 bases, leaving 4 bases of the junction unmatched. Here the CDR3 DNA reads TGTGCCAGCAGCAAGCGGGGCCTCTACAATGAGCAGTTCTTC. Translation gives CASSKRGLYNEQFF.

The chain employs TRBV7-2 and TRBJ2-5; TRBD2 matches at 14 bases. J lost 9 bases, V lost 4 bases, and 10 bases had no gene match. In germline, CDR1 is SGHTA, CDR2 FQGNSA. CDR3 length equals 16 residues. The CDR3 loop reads CASSSTGLAGGRSQYF. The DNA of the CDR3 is TGTGCCAGCAGCTCGACTGGACTAGCGGGAGGACGGTCCCAGTACTTC.

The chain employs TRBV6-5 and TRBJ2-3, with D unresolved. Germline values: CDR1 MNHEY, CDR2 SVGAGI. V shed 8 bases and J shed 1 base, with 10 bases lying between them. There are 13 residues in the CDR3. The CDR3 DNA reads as TGTGCCAGCTCGTCTTGGGGCACAGATACGCAGTATTTT. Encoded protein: CASSSWGTDTQYF.

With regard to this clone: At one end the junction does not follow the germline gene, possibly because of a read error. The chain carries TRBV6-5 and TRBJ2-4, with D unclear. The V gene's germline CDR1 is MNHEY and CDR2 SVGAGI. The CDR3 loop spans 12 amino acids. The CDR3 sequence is CASRESSQAAHF. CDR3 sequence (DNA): TGTGCCAGCAGGGAGTCCTCGCAGGCCGCGCACTTC.

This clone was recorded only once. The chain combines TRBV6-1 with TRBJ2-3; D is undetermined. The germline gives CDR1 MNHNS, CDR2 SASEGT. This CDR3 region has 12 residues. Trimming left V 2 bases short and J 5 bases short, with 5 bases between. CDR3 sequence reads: CASSEQGDTQYF. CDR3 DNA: TGTGCCAGCAGTGAACAAGGAGATACGCAGTATTTT.

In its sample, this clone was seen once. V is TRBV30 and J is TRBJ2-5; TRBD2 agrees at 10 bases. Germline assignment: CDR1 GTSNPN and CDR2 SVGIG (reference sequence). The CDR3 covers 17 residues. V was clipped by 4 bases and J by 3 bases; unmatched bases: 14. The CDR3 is CAWTLTLAGAGKETQYF. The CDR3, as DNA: TGTGCCTGGACATTGACCCTAGCGGGAGCTGGGAAAGAGACCCAGTACTTC. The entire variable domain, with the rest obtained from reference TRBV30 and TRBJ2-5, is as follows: SQTIHQWPATLVQPVGSPLSLECTVEGTSNPNLYWYRQAAGRGLQLLFYSVGIGQISSEVPQNLSASRPQDRQFILSSKKLLLSDSGFYLCAWTLTLAGAGKETQYFGPGTRLLVL.